A selection of T cell receptor beta chains follows, all from one sample in a study of cytomegalovirus exposure and HLA in healthy donors. Sequencing was performed with immunoSEQ multiplex PCR; in TCRdb, only in-frame clones are kept and a portion is missing. The sample has some 130,000 clones; about 80% are singletons. The sequencing sample was made of PBMCs. The receptors here all came from a man aged 30-40 years in good health and CMV-seronegative. The conserved cysteine and the conserved F or W are not part of the CDR3 here.

j_call v_call cdr3_aa
TRBJ2-5 TRBV29-1 SVEEGLGDYQETQY
TRBJ1-5 TRBV2 ASTSITGDSNQPQH
TRBJ2-1 TRBV30 ASKFDRASSYNEQF
TRBJ2-3 TRBV6-5 ASSYRTPSDTQY
TRBJ2-7 TRBV5-1 ASSPGDPEREQY
TRBJ2-3 TRBV29-1 SILAGAGVSTNTQY
TRBJ2-1 TRBV5-1 ASSLLAGVGNEQF
TRBJ1-3 TRBV5-4 ASSPGIVSGNTIY
TRBJ1-2 TRBV15 ATSSERTSFGYT
TRBJ2-1 TRBV5-1 ASRGQGAINEQF
TRBJ2-5 TRBV19 ASSMSQETQY
TRBJ2-7 TRBV7-8 ASSTWGLAGGNYEQY
TRBJ2-7 TRBV5-4 ASSPNLGGEQY
TRBJ2-7 TRBV5-1 ASNPAGLAGGSYEQY
TRBJ1-2 TRBV7-9 SSSHIDRVYGYT
TRBJ2-5 TRBV28 ASSSPGGGQETQY
TRBJ1-1 TRBV2 ASSVGAEYTEAF
TRBJ1-4 TRBV6-5 ASSYSRGQEKLF
TRBJ2-7 TRBV6-1 ASSASGTYEQY
TRBJ2-7 TRBV7-9 SSSFSEYEQY
TRBJ2-7 TRBV28 ASSLTGQTSSYEQY
TRBJ2-1 TRBV7-2 ASSSLEGGEYNEQF
TRBJ2-1 TRBV11-2 ASSLDFGTHNEQF
TRBJ2-1 TRBV4-3 ASSQEGGGYNEQF
TRBJ1-5 TRBV28 ASSSRDRFYSNQPQH
TRBJ2-7 TRBV5-1 ASSLDTNPYEQY
TRBJ2-1 TRBV5-1 ASSTLGDNEQF